This entry lists 17 T cell receptor beta chains sequenced from one sample in a study of T cells in Graves' hyperthyroidism and ophthalmopathy. What was amplified from RNA transcripts were TCR beta CDR3 regions. Initially, a first-round RT-PCR of the TCR CDR3 employed the HTBI primer set. MiXCR, run by TCRdb on the multiplex PCR reads, gives a single entry per CDR3 protein. The sample has hundreds of thousands of distinct CDR3 sequences, over 40% seen once; the top ten hold less than 9%. Sequencing input: peripheral blood or thyroid tissue (not recorded which). All receptors derive from an adult man with Graves' disease, either hyperthyroidism or ophthalmopathy (not recorded which).

This clonotype was counted a single time. The J gene is TRBJ1-2, the V gene TRBV2, with 7 bases fitting TRBD1. J gave up 6 bases and V 4 bases, and 14 bases lay outside the gene matches. The CDR3 extends over 16 amino acids. Germline V gives CDR1 SNHLY, CDR2 FYNNEI. For the CDR3, the DNA is TGTGCCAGCAGTGCTAGAGACCAGACAGGGATTCATGGCTACACCTTC. Protein sequence: CASSARDQTGIHGYTF.

In its sample, this clonotype was seen a few times. The genes are TRBV4-1 and TRBJ1-1; D not resolved. With 3 bases removed from V and 5 bases from J, the gap between germline ends came to 7 bases. The CDR3 length is 12 residues. The germline CDR1 and CDR2 sequences are MGHRA and YSYEKL. In nucleotides, the CDR3 is TGCGCCAGCAGCCATTTGAGGACTGAAGCTTTCTTT. Protein product: CASSHLRTEAFF.

Of note for this clonotype: This may be a read error: a much more frequent sequence differs by one nucleotide. The rearrangement links TRBV6-6 to TRBJ1-2; no clear D. The CDR3 is made up of 11 amino acids. The germline V and J ends were trimmed by 7 bases and 5 bases, with 8 bases remaining between them. Germline V gene lookup returns CDR1 MNHNY and CDR2 SVGAGI (reference sequence). CDR3 loop: CASNHEYGYTF. CDR3 in DNA: TGTGCCAGCAATCACGAATATGGCTACACCTTC.

DNA for the CDR3: TGCAGTGCTAGTAGACAGGGCCCCTCTGGAAACACCATATATTTT. Translation: CSASRQGPSGNTIYF. V gene TRBV20-1 combines with J gene TRBJ1-3; 7 bases agree with TRBD1. Unmatched junction bases numbered 5, after V lost 3 bases and J lost 0 bases. Per germline, CDR1 DFQATT and CDR2 SNEGSKA (reference sequence). The CDR3 has 15 residues.

The rearrangement joins TRBV10-2 to TRBJ1-3; 9 bases map to TRBD1. The trim removed 3 bases at V and 0 bases at J, leaving 3 bases unmatched. The V gene's germline CDR1 is WSHSY and CDR2 SAAADI. The CDR3 spans 16 residues. The CDR3 DNA follows: TGCGCCAGCAGTGAAGGGACAGGGCGCTCTGGAAACACCATATATTTT. It is translated as CASSEGTGRSGNTIYF.

This clonotype was picked up many times. The chain has TRBV7-2 and TRBJ2-5; a weak D match, TRBD1 (6 bases). The ends were cut back, 1 base at V and 2 bases at J, with 11 bases in the middle. CDR1 and CDR2 (germline): SGHTA, FQGNSA. The CDR3 extends over 15 amino acids. CDR3 sequence reads: CASSLVTGGQETQYF. The CDR3 region has the DNA TGTGCCAGCAGCTTAGTGACAGGTGGGCAAGAGACCCAGTACTTC.

The J gene is TRBJ1-2, the V gene TRBV29-1, with D perhaps TRBD1 (6 bases). The CDR3 is 13 amino acids. V lost 7 bases to trimming and J lost 7 bases, with 19 bases between them. Germline V gene data show CDR1 as SQVTM and CDR2 as ANQGSEA. This CDR3 reads CSAKQGTAPGYTF. CDR3 coding DNA: TGCAGCGCCAAACAGGGTACGGCCCCTGGCTACACCTTC.

In its sample, this clonotype was seen once. V gene TRBV24-1 combines with J gene TRBJ2-5; 7 bases align to TRBD1. CDR3 length: 16 amino acids. J was trimmed by 2 bases and V by 4 bases; bases with no gene match: 9. Germline V lookup: CDR1 KGHDR, CDR2 SFDVKD. The CDR3 nucleotides read TGTGCCACCAGTGACCCGACAGGGATTGGGCAAGAGACCCAGTACTTC. It encodes CATSDPTGIGQETQYF.

This chain uses TRBV7-8 with TRBJ2-5, with D uncertain. Germline-derived CDR1 and CDR2 are SGHVS and FQNEAQ. Trimming took 6 bases from V and 5 from J, leaving 10 bases between them. The CDR3 contains 12 residues. The CDR3 sequence: CASSALWETQYF. The CDR3 DNA is TGTGCCAGCAGTGCCCTTTGGGAGACCCAGTACTTC.

This clonotype was seen many times. CDR3 DNA sequence: TGTGCCATCAGTGTCGGACAGGGGCTGAACACTGAAGCTTTCTTT. Its translation is CAISVGQGLNTEAFF. The chain joins TRBV10-3 to TRBJ1-1; the match to TRBD1 covers 9 bases. The germline gives CDR1 ENHRY, CDR2 SYGVKD. V lost 4 bases to trimming and J lost 0 bases; unmatched junction nucleotides: 3. This CDR3 is built from 15 residues.

This clonotype was counted between two and nine times. One junction end disagrees with the germline gene, perhaps due to a read error. The V call is TRBV5-1, the J call TRBJ2-5, with 12 bases lining up with TRBD2. Germline V gives CDR1 SGHRS, CDR2 YFSETQ. The CDR3 has 15 amino acids. The CDR3 DNA is TGTGCCAGCAGCCCTAGCGGGGGGGCCTTGGAGACCCAGTACTTC. This sequence encodes CASSPSGGALETQYF.

Ten or more counts support this clonotype. The gene calls are TRBV9 and TRBJ1-6; D is perhaps TRBD1 (6 bases). Between the trimmed V and J ends, which lost 2 bases and 4 bases, there was a span of 7 bases. This CDR3 has 14 amino acids. CDR1 and CDR2 from the germline V gene are SGDLS and YYNGEE. In DNA form, the CDR3 reads TGTGCCAGCAGCGTTGGACAGTATAATTCACCCCTCCACTTT. It codes for CASSVGQYNSPLHF.

V gene TRBV20-1 combines with J gene TRBJ1-2, with a tentative D call TRBD1 (5 bases). The length of the CDR3 is 13 residues. The germline V gene has CDR1 DFQATT and CDR2 SNEGSKA (reference sequence). V lost 6 bases to trimming and J lost 5 bases, with 16 bases between them. Here the CDR3 DNA reads TGCAGTGCCTTAACGGGGGGGGAGTATGGCTACACCTTC. Translation: CSALTGGEYGYTF.

This clonotype was counted ten times or more. V and J are TRBV10-3 and TRBJ2-7; D tentatively fits TRBD1 or TRBD2 (5 bases each). Trimming cost V 1 base and J 6 bases, with 16 bases left between them. The CDR3 totals 15 residues. Germline CDR1 and CDR2: ENHRY and SYGVKD. The CDR3 loop is CAISEFGGSRREQYF. The CDR3 nucleotides read TGTGCCATCAGTGAGTTTGGGGGATCGCGCCGCGAGCAGTACTTC.

The chain employs TRBV7-9 and TRBJ1-2; 7 nucleotides agree with TRBD1. The CDR3 runs to 13 residues. V lost 3 bases, J lost 3 bases, and 1 base stayed unmatched. Germline loops: CDR1 SEHNR, CDR2 FQNEAQ (reference sequence). Here the CDR3 reads CASSLGQYYGYTF. As DNA, the CDR3 is TGTGCCAGCAGCTTGGGACAGTACTATGGCTACACCTTC.

This chain connects TRBV7-2 to TRBJ1-4, with 10 bases identical to TRBD1. The CDR3 is made up of 15 amino acids. Per the germline V gene, CDR1 is SGHTA and CDR2 is FQGNSA. J gave up 8 bases and V 5 bases, and 8 bases lay outside the gene matches. In DNA, the CDR3 is TGTGCCAGCAGCAGACAGGGGGCGGGCGGGGAAAAACTGTTTTTT. Translating it yields CASSRQGAGGEKLFF.

About this clonotype itself: This CDR3 is missing its conserved last phenylalanine or tryptophan, likely due to a read error. The limits of the CDR3 on the DNA are not certain, so only TCRdb's listed CDR3 is given. CDR3 in amino acids: CSVEGEPY. The chain carries TRBV29-1 and TRBJ1-1. Germline values: CDR1 SQVTM, CDR2 ANQGSEA. 8 amino acids form the CDR3, both terminal residues included.